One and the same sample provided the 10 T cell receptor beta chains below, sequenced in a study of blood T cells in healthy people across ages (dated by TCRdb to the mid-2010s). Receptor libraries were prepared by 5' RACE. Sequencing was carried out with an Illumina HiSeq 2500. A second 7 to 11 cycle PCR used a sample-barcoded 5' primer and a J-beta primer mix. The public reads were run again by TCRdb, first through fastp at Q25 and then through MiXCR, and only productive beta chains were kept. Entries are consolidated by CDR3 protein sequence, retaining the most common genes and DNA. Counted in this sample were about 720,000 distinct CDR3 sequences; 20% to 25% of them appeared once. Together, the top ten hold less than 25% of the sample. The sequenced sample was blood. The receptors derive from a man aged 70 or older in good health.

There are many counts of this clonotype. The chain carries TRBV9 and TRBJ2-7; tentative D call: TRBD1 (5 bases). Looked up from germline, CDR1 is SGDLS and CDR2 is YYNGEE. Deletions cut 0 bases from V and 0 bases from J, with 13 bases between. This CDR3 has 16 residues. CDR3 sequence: CASSVEDGTGSYEQYF. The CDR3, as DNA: TGTGCCAGCAGCGTAGAGGACGGAACAGGCTCCTACGAGCAGTACTTC.

Here the CDR3 reads CASSLSSAGSYEQYV. CDR3 DNA: TGTGCCAGCAGTTTATCATCGGCAGGATCCTACGAGCAGTACGTC. The J gene is TRBJ2-7, the V gene TRBV27, with unresolved D. Deletions cut 0 bases from V and 1 base from J, with 10 bases between. The CDR3 loop spans 15 amino acids. CDR1 is MNHEY and CDR2 is SMNVEV in the germline V gene (reference sequence).

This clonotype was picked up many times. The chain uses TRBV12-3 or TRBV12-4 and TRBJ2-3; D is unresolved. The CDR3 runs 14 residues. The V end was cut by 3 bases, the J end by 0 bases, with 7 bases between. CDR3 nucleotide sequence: TGTGCCAGCAGTTTCTCGGCTAGCACAGATACGCAGTATTTT. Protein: CASSFSASTDTQYF.

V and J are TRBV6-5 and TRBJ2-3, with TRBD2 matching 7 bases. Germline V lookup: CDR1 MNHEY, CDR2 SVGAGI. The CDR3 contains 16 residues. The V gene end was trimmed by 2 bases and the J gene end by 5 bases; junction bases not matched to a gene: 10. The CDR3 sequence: CASSYNGGGLGDTQYF. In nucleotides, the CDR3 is TGTGCCAGCAGTTACAATGGGGGAGGGCTTGGAGATACGCAGTATTTT.

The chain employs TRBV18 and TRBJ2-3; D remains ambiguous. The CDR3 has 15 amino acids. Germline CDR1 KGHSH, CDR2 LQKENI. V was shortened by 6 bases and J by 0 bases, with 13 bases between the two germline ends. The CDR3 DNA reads TGTGCCAGCTCCACCCAACTACCTAGCACAGATACGCAGTATTTT. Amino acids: CASSTQLPSTDTQYF. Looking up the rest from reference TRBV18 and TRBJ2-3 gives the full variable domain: NAGVMQNPRHLVRRRGQEARLRCSPMKGHSHVYWYRQLPEEGLKFMVYLQKENIIDESGMPKERFSAEFPKEGPSILRIQQVVRGDSAAYFCASSTQLPSTDTQYFGPGTRLTVL.

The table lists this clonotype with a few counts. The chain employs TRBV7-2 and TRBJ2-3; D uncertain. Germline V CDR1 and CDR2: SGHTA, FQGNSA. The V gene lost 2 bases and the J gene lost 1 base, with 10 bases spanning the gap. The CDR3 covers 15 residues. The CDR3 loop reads CASSLWAAGTDTQYF. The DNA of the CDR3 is TGTGCCAGCAGCTTATGGGCGGCGGGCACAGATACGCAGTATTTT. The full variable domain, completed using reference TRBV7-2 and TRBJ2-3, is GAGVSQSPSNKVTEKGKDVELRCDPISGHTALYWYRQSLGQGLEFLIYFQGNSAPDKSGLPSDRFSAERTGGSVSTLTIQRTQQEDSAVYLCASSLWAAGTDTQYFGPGTRLTVL.

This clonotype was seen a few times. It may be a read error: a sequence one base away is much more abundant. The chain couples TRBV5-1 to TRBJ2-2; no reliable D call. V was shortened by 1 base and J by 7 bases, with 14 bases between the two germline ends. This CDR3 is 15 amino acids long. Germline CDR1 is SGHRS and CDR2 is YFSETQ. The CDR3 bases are TGCGCCAGCAGCTTGTCGGACCCCAGGCACGGGGAGCTGTTTTTT. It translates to CASSLSDPRHGELFF.

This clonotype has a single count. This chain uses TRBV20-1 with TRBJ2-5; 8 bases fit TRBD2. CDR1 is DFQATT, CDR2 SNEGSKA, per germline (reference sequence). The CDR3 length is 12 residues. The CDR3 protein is CSAWTSYETQYF. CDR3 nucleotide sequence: TGCAGCGCCTGGACTAGCTACGAGACCCAGTACTTC.

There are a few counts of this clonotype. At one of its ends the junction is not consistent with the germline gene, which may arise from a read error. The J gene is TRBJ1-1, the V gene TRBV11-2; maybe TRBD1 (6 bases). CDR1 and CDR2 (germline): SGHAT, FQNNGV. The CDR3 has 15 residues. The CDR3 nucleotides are TGTGCCAGCGGCTTGTACAGGGATTTGAACACTGAAGCTTTCTTT. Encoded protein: CASGLYRDLNTEAFF.

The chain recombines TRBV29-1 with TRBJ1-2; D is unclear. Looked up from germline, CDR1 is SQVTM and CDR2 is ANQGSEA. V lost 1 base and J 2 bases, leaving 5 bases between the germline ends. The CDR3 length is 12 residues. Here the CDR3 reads CSVEGENYGYTF. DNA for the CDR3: TGCAGCGTTGAAGGGGAGAACTATGGCTACACCTTC.